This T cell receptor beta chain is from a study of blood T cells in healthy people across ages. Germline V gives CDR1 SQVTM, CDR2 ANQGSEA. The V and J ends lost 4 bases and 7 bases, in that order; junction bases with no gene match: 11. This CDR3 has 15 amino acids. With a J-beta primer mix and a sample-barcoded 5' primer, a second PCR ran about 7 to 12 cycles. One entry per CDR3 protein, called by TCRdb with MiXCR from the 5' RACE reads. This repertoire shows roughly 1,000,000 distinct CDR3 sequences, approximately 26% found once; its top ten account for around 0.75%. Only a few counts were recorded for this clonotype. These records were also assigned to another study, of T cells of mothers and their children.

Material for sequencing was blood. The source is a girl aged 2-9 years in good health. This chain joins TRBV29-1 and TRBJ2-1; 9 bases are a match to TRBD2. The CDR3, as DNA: TGCAGCGTTGGGTTAAGACTAGCGGACGGTAATGAGCAGTTCTTC. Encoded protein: CSVGLRLADGNEQFF.